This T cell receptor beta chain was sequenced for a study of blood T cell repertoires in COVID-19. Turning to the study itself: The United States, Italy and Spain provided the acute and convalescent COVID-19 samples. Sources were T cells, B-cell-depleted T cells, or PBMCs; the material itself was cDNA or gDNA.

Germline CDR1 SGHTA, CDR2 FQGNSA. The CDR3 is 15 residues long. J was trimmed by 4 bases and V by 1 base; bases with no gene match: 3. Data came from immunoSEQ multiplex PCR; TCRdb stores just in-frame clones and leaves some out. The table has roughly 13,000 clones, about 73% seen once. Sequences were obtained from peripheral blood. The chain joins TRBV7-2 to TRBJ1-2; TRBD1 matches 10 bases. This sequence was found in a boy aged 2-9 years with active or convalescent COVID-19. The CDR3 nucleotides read TGTGCCAGCAGCTTAGGGGGGGACAGGGGCTATGGCTACACCTTC. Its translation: CASSLGGDRGYGYTF.